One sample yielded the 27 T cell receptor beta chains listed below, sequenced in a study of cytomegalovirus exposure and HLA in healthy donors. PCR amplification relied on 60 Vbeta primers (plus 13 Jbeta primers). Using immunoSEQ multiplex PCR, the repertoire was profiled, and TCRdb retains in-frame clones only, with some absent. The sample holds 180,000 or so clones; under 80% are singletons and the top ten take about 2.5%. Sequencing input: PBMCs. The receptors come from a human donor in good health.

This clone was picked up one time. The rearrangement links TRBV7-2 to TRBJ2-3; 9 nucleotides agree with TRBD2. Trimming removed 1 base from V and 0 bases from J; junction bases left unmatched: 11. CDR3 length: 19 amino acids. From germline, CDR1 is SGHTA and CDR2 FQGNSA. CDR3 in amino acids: CASSLDPAGGHSSTDTQYF. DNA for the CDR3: TGTGCCAGCAGCTTAGACCCAGCGGGGGGACATTCTAGCACAGATACGCAGTATTTT.

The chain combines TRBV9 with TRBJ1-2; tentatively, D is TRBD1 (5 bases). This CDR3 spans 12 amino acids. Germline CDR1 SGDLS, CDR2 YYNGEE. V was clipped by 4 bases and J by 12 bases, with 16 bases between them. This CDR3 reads CASSRLSGTHTF. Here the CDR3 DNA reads TGTGCCAGCAGCCGACTGTCCGGGACTCACACCTTC.

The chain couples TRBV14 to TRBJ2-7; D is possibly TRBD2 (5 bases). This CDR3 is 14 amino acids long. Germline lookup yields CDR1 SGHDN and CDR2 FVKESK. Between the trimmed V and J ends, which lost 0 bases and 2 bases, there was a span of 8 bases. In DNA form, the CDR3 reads TGTGCCAGCAGCCAAGAAGCGGAACCCTACGAGCAGTACTTC. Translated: CASSQEAEPYEQYF.

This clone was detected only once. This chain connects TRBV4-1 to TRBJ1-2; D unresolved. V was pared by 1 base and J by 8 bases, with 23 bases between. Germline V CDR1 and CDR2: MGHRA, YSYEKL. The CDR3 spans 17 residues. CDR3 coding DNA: TGCGCCAGCAGCCAAGTCTGGGTCTCAGGCTCCCCCATCGGCTACACCTTC. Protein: CASSQVWVSGSPIGYTF.

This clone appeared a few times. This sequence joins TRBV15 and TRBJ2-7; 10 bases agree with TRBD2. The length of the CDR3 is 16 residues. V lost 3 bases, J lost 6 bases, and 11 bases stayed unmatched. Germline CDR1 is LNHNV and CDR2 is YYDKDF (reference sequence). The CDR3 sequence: CATSRSLSGGQSEQYF. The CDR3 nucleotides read TGTGCCACCAGCAGGTCCCTTAGCGGGGGGCAATCCGAGCAGTACTTC.

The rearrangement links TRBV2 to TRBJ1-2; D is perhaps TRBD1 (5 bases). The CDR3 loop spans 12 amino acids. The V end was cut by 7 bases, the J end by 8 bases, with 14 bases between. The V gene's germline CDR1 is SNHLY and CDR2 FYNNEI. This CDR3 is CASNVWGEGYTF. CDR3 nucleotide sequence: TGTGCCAGCAACGTCTGGGGGGAAGGCTACACCTTC.

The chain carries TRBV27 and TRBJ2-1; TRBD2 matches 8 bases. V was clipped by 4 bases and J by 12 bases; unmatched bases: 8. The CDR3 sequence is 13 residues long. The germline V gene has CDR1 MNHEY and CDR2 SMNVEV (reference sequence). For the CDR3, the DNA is TGTGCCAGCAGTTCGGGGGGGGCAGATGGGCAGTTCTTC. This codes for CASSSGGADGQFF.

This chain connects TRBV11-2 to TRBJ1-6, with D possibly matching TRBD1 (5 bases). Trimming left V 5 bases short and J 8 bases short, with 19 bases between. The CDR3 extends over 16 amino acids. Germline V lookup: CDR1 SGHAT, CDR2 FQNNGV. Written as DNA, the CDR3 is TGTGCCAGCAGCCGGACTTACGGGGCGGGGGATTCACCCCTCCACTTT. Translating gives CASSRTYGAGDSPLHF.

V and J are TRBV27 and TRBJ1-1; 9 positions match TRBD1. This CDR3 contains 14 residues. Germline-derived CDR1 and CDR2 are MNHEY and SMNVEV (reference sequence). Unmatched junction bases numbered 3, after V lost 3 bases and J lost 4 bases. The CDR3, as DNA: TGTGCCAGCAGTTTTGGGACAGGGCCCACTGAAGCTTTCTTT. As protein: CASSFGTGPTEAFF.

The DNA of the CDR3 is TGTGCCAGCTCACCATCGACAGGGAACACTGAAGCTTTCTTT. Protein product: CASSPSTGNTEAFF. The V gene is TRBV18, the J gene TRBJ1-1; a possible D gene is TRBD1 (6 bases). Germline CDR1 is KGHSH and CDR2 is LQKENI. The CDR3 is 14 residues long. The V end lost 2 bases, the J end lost 1 base, and 8 bases lay between the germline ends.

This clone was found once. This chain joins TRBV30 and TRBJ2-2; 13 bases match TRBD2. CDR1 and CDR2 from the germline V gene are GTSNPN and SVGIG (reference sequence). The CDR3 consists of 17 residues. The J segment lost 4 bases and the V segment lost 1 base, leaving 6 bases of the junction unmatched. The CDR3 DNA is TGTGCCTGGAGTGGAGGACTAGCGGGGGTCCCCACCGGGGAGCTGTTTTTT. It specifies CAWSGGLAGVPTGELFF.

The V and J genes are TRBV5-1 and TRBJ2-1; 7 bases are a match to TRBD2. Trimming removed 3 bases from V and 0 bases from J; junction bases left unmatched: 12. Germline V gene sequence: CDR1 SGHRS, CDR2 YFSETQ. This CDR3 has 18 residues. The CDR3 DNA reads TGCGCCAGCAGCTATCTCGTGTTGGGGGGGGTCTCCTACAATGAGCAGTTCTTC. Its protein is CASSYLVLGGVSYNEQFF.

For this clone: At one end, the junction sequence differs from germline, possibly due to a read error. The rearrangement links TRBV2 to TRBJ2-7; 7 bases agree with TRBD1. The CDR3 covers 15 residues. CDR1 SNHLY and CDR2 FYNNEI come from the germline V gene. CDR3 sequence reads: CASSEAAGGTYEQYF. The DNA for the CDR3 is TGTGCCAGCAGCGAAGCTGCAGGGGGAACCTACGAGCAGTACTTC.

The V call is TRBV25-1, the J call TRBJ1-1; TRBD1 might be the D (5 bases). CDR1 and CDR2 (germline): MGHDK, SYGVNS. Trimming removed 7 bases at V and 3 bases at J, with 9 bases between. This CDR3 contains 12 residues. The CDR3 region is CASTGPHTEAFF. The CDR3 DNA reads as TGTGCCAGCACAGGGCCCCACACTGAAGCTTTCTTT.

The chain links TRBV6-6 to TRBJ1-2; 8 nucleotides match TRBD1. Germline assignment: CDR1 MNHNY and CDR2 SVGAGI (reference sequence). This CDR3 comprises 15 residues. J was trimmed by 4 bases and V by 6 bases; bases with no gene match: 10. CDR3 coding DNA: TGTGCCAGCAGAGACTCGGACAGGGTGTTCTATGGCTACACCTTC. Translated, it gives CASRDSDRVFYGYTF.

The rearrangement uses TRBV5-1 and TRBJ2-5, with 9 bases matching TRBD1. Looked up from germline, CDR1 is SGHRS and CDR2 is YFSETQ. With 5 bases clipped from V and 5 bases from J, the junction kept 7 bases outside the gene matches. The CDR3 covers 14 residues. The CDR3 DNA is TGCGCCAGCAGGTCAGGGGACAGGGTGGAGACCCAGTACTTC. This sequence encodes CASRSGDRVETQYF.

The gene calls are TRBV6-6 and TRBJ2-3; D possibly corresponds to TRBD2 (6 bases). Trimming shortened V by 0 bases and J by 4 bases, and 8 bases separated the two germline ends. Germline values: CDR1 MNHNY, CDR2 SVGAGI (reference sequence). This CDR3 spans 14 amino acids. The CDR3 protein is CASSYSEGADTQYF. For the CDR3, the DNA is TGTGCCAGCAGTTACTCGGAGGGAGCAGATACGCAGTATTTT.

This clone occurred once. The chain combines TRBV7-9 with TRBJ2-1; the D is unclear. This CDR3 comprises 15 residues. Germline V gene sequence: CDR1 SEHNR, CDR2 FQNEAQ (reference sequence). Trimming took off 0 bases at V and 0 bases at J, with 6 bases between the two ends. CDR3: CASSLAAYSYNEQFF. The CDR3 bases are TGTGCCAGCAGCTTAGCGGCTTACTCCTACAATGAGCAGTTCTTC.

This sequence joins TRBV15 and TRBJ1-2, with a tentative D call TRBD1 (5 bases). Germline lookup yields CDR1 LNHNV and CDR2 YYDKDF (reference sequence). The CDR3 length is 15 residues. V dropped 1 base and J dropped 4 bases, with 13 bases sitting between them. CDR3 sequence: CATSRVRTPLYGYTF. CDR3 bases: TGTGCCACCAGCAGAGTGAGGACACCCCTCTATGGCTACACCTTC.

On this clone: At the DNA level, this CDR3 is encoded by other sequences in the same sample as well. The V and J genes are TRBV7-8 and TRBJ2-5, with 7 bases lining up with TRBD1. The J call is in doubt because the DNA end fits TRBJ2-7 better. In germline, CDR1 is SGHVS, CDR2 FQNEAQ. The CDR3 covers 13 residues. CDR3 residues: CASSLRDSYEQYF. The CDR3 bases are TGTGCCAGCAGCCTCCGGGACAGCTACGAGCAGTACTTC.

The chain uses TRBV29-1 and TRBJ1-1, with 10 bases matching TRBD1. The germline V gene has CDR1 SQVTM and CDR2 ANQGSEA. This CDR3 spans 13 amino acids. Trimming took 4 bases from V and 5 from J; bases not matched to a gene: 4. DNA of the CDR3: TGCAGCGTTGTAGGACAGGGGGGAACTGAAGCTTTCTTT. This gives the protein CSVVGQGGTEAFF. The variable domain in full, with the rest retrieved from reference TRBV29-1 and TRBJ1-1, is SAVISQKPSRDICQRGTSLTIQCQVDSQVTMMFWYRQQPGQSLTLIATANQGSEATYESGFVIDKFPISRPNLTFSTLTVSNMSPEDSSIYLCSVVGQGGTEAFFGQGTRLTVV.

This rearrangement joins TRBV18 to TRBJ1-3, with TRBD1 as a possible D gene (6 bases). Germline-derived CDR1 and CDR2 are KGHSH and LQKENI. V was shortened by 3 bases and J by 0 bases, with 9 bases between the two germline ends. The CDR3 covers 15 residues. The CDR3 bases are TGTGCCAGCTCACCGGGGGCTTCCTCTGGAAACACCATATATTTT. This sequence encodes CASSPGASSGNTIYF. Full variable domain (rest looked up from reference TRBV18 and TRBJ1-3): NAGVMQNPRHLVRRRGQEARLRCSPMKGHSHVYWYRQLPEEGLKFMVYLQKENIIDESGMPKERFSAEFPKEGPSILRIQQVVRGDSAAYFCASSPGASSGNTIYFGEGSWLTVV.

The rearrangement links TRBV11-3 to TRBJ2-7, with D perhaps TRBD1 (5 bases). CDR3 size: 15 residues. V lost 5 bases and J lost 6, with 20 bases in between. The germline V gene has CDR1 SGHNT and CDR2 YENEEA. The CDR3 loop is CASSPRAGLFSEQYF. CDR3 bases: TGTGCCAGCAGCCCCCGGGCAGGGTTGTTTTCCGAGCAGTACTTC. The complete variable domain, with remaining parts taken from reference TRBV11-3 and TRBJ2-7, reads EAGVVQSPRYKIIEKKQPVAFWCNPISGHNTLYWYLQNLGQGPELLIRYENEEAVDDSQLPKDRFSAERLKGVDSTLKIQPAELGDSAVYLCASSPRAGLFSEQYFGPGTRLTVT.

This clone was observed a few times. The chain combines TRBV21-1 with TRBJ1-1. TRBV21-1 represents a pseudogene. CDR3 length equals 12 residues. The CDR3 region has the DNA TGTGCCAGCAGCAAAGGAGACACTGAAGCTTTCTTT. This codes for CASSKGDTEAFF.

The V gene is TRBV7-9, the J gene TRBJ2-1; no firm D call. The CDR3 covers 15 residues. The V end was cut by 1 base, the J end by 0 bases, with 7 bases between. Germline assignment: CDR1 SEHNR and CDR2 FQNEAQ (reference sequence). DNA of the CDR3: TGTGCCAGCAGCTTAGGGGCGAGCTCCTACAATGAGCAGTTCTTC. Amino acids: CASSLGASSYNEQFF.

The CDR3 protein is CASRDLGTDTQYF. The CDR3 region has the DNA TGTGCCAGCAGGGACTTGGGCACAGATACGCAGTATTTT. The J gene is TRBJ2-3, the V gene TRBV21-1; the table's D call of TRBD2 was not tested on the DNA. TRBV21-1 corresponds to a pseudogene. CDR3 length: 13 amino acids.

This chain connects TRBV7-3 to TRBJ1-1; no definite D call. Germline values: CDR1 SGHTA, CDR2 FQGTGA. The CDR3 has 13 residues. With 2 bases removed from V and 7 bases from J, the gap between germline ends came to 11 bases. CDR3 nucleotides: TGTGCCAGCAGCTTAGTAGGCAGCGGTGAAGCTTTCTTT. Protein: CASSLVGSGEAFF.